The 13 T cell receptor beta chains listed next were all sequenced from one sample in a study of shared clonotypes between healthy human individuals. TCRdb's copy holds only in-frame clones and misses some; the assay was immunoSEQ multiplex PCR. The table has about 680,000 clones, around three quarters seen once. Specimen: memory CD4+ T cells sorted from blood. Subset denoted: CD45RA-negative fraction. These receptors all stem from a young woman in good health.

The rearrangement uses TRBV18 and TRBJ2-3; D unresolved. Per the germline V gene, CDR1 is KGHSH and CDR2 is LQKENI. This CDR3 region has 15 residues. V was shortened by 1 base and J by 0 bases, with 8 bases between the two germline ends. The CDR3 nucleotides read TGTGCCAGCTCACCACTGACTGATAGCACAGATACGCAGTATTTT. The encoded protein is CASSPLTDSTDTQYF.

J is TRBJ1-1 and V is TRBV10-1; 8 bases line up with TRBD1. In germline, CDR1 is WNHNN, CDR2 SYGVQD (reference sequence). CDR3 length equals 13 residues. V was pared by 7 bases and J by 7 bases, with 8 bases of the junction left unmatched. For the CDR3, the DNA is TGCGCCAGCATGGGCCCGGACAGGGATGAAGCTTTCTTT. Residues: CASMGPDRDEAFF.

This chain uses TRBV29-1 with TRBJ1-2; unclear D gene. Germline loops: CDR1 SQVTM, CDR2 ANQGSEA. Trimming pared 5 bases from V and 4 bases from J, leaving 14 bases between. The CDR3 spans 13 residues. CDR3 bases: TGCAGCGTTTGGAGAAGCAGTACCTATGGCTACACCTTC. This gives the protein CSVWRSSTYGYTF.

CDR3 sequence: CASSSLGQPNQPQHF. The DNA for the CDR3 is TGTGCCAGCAGTTCACTCGGACAGCCCAATCAGCCCCAGCATTTT. The chain carries TRBV2 and TRBJ1-5, with D perhaps TRBD1 (6 bases). Trimming took off 5 bases at V and 3 bases at J, with 14 bases between the two ends. This CDR3 spans 15 amino acids. The germline CDR1 and CDR2 sequences are SNHLY and FYNNEI. Variable domain in full (rest from reference TRBV2 and TRBJ1-5): EPEVTQTPSHQVTQMGQEVILRCVPISNHLYFYWYRQILGQKVEFLVSFYNNEISEKSEIFDDQFSVERPDGSNFTLKIRSTKLEDSAMYFCASSSLGQPNQPQHFGDGTRLSIL.

This sequence joins TRBV5-4 and TRBJ2-5; tentatively, D is TRBD2 (6 bases). In germline, CDR1 is SGHNT, CDR2 YYREEE (reference sequence). The CDR3 runs 15 residues. V lost 0 bases to trimming and J lost 4 bases, with 13 bases between them. CDR3 protein: CASSLGTLARETQYF. CDR3 sequence (DNA): TGTGCCAGCAGCTTGGGTACCCTAGCGAGAGAGACCCAGTACTTC.

The genes are TRBV5-1 and TRBJ2-3, with 9 nucleotides matching TRBD1. Germline V CDR1 and CDR2: SGHRS, YFSETQ. After removal of 4 bases from V and 4 bases from J, the junction contained 4 bases not matched to a gene. The CDR3 contains 14 residues. Here the CDR3 reads CASSPTGGSDTQYF. In DNA form, the CDR3 reads TGCGCCAGCAGCCCGACAGGGGGTTCAGATACGCAGTATTTT. Full variable domain (rest looked up from reference TRBV5-1 and TRBJ2-3): KAGVTQTPRYLIKTRGQQVTLSCSPISGHRSVSWYQQTPGQGLQFLFEYFSETQRNKGNFPGRFSGRQFSNSRSEMNVSTLELGDSALYLCASSPTGGSDTQYFGPGTRLTVL.

The gene calls are TRBV4-1 and TRBJ2-6; 7 nucleotides match TRBD1. V shed 1 base, J shed 2 bases, and the junction held 5 bases outside the gene matches. The germline V gene has CDR1 MGHRA and CDR2 YSYEKL. CDR3 length equals 17 residues. DNA for the CDR3: TGCGCCAGCAGCCAAGGACAGGGATTCACTGGGGCCAACGTCCTGACTTTC. This codes for CASSQGQGFTGANVLTF.

In its sample, this clone was seen a few times. The V gene is TRBV2, the J gene TRBJ2-1; no clear D. V was clipped by 8 bases and J by 3 bases, with 11 bases between them. This CDR3 is 13 amino acids long. Germline V gene data show CDR1 as SNHLY and CDR2 as FYNNEI. In DNA, the CDR3 is TGTGCCAGCTCGTCTTCGGTCTACAATGAGCAGTTCTTC. Translation gives CASSSSVYNEQFF.

V and J are TRBV2 and TRBJ2-1, with D hard to call. The length of the CDR3 is 16 residues. The V gene's germline CDR1 is SNHLY and CDR2 FYNNEI. V gave up 0 bases and J gave up 1 base, with 10 bases separating them. CDR3 sequence (DNA): TGTGCCAGCAGTGAAGCGCTCTGGCGATCCTACAATGAGCAGTTCTTC. It specifies CASSEALWRSYNEQFF.

This sequence joins TRBV11-2 and TRBJ2-7; TRBD2 aligns across 7 bases. Germline lookup yields CDR1 SGHAT and CDR2 FQNNGV. The CDR3 is 15 residues long. With V trimmed by 3 bases and J by 1 base, 6 bases remained unmatched. CDR3 residues: CASSFLLAISYEQYF. DNA for the CDR3: TGTGCCAGCAGCTTTCTACTAGCGATTTCCTACGAGCAGTACTTC.

V and J are TRBV2 and TRBJ1-1; D perhaps matches TRBD1 (6 bases). V was shortened by 6 bases and J by 1 base, with 21 bases between the two germline ends. Germline values: CDR1 SNHLY, CDR2 FYNNEI. The CDR3 length is 17 residues. The chain's CDR3 is CASRRLVGGTSNTEAFF. The CDR3 region has the DNA TGTGCCAGCAGACGTTTAGTCGGGGGCACTTCGAACACTGAAGCTTTCTTT.

This clone was counted at least ten times. Different DNA sequences within this sample yield the same CDR3. The chain employs TRBV19 and TRBJ1-3, with D maybe TRBD1 (5 bases). V lost 3 bases and J lost 4, with 13 bases in between. This CDR3 comprises 15 residues. Germline loops: CDR1 LNHDA, CDR2 SQIVND (reference sequence). DNA for the CDR3: TGTGCCAGTAGTATTCCAGGGACGGCCGGAAACACCATATATTTT. Its translation: CASSIPGTAGNTIYF.

This chain connects TRBV10-3 to TRBJ1-2; 7 positions agree with TRBD1. The CDR3 runs to 16 residues. Germline V gene lookup returns CDR1 ENHRY and CDR2 SYGVKD. With 7 bases clipped from V and 7 bases from J, the junction kept 18 bases outside the gene matches. CDR3 DNA sequence: TGTGCCATCACCGACAGGGAGGCCGGGTCCCTATCTGGCTACACCTTC. This gives the protein CAITDREAGSLSGYTF.